Below are 25 T cell receptor beta chains sequenced from a single sample in a study of blood T cell repertoires in COVID-19. Data came from immunoSEQ multiplex PCR; TCRdb stores just in-frame clones and leaves some out. The profile covers roughly 110,000 clones, with approximately 85% appearing a single time and approximately 5.1% taken by the ten largest. The material sequenced was peripheral blood. Every receptor here comes from a woman aged 55 to 70 with COVID-19, enrolled during active disease.

The genes are TRBV5-1 and TRBJ2-1; 8 bases agree with TRBD2. The CDR3 length is 15 residues. After removal of 4 bases from V and 1 base from J, the junction contained 4 bases not matched to a gene. Germline CDR1 SGHRS, CDR2 YFSETQ. The CDR3 coding sequence is TGCGCCAGCAGCATATTAGCGGGGTCCTACAATGAGCAGTTCTTC. This encodes CASSILAGSYNEQFF.

The rearrangement uses TRBV7-9 and TRBJ2-1; D might be TRBD1 (5 bases). Trimming shortened V by 5 bases and J by 5 bases, and 19 bases separated the two germline ends. From germline, CDR1 is SEHNR and CDR2 FQNEAQ (reference sequence). CDR3 length equals 16 residues. CDR3 coding DNA: TGTGCCAGCAGCACATCAGCAGGGCTTGTTGACAATGAGCAGTTCTTC. Translation: CASSTSAGLVDNEQFF.

This chain links TRBV7-9 with TRBJ1-3, with D tentatively TRBD1 (5 bases). CDR1 is SEHNR, CDR2 FQNEAQ, per germline (reference sequence). The CDR3 has 13 residues. Trimming pared 3 bases from V and 7 bases from J, leaving 10 bases between. CDR3 DNA sequence: TGTGCCAGCAGCTTTTTGGGGGGGAACACCATATATTTT. Its translation is CASSFLGGNTIYF. Full variable domain (remainder filled in from reference TRBV7-9 and TRBJ1-3): DTGVSQNPRHKITKRGQNVTFRCDPISEHNRLYWYRQTLGQGPEFLTYFQNEAQLEKSRLLSDRFSAERPKGSFSTLEIQRTEQGDSAMYLCASSFLGGNTIYFGEGSWLTVV.

The chain joins TRBV29-1 to TRBJ1-1; weak D call: TRBD1 (5 bases). The CDR3 covers 14 residues. V shed 3 bases and J shed 1 base, with 12 bases lying between them. The germline V gene encodes CDR1 SQVTM and CDR2 ANQGSEA. DNA of the CDR3: TGCAGCGTTGACGGGGGAGGTTGGAACACTGAAGCTTTCTTT. Encoded protein: CSVDGGGWNTEAFF.

The chain is built from TRBV7-8 and TRBJ1-4; no clear D gene. V was shortened by 4 bases and J by 0 bases, with 12 bases between the two germline ends. The CDR3 is 16 amino acids. CDR1 and CDR2 (germline): SGHVS, FQNEAQ. The CDR3 DNA sequence: TGTGCCAGCAGCTCCGAGATCGGGGCAACTAATGAAAAACTGTTTTTT. Encoded protein: CASSSEIGATNEKLFF.

The chain has TRBV2 and TRBJ1-2; D perhaps matches TRBD1 (6 bases). The V and J ends lost 5 bases and 8 bases respectively, with 24 bases between them. Germline V CDR1 and CDR2: SNHLY, FYNNEI. The CDR3 loop spans 16 amino acids. CDR3 nucleotides: TGTGCCAGCAGTCCCACATCAGGGGCCCCTCTAGGGGGCTACACCTTC. This gives the protein CASSPTSGAPLGGYTF.

This clone was seen once. J is TRBJ2-1 and V is TRBV6-5; 9 nucleotides agree with TRBD2. V gave up 5 bases and J gave up 6 bases; unmatched junction bases: 8. CDR3 length: 15 amino acids. In germline, CDR1 is MNHEY, CDR2 SVGAGI. This CDR3 reads CASSRRGGVLNEQFF. The CDR3 region has the DNA TGTGCCAGCAGTAGACGCGGGGGGGTTCTCAATGAGCAGTTCTTC.

The chain carries TRBV6-1 and TRBJ1-1, with D tentatively TRBD1 (6 bases). The CDR3 is 13 amino acids. Trimming pared 2 bases from V and 4 bases from J, leaving 8 bases between. CDR1 and CDR2 from the germline V gene are MNHNS and SASEGT. The CDR3 region is CASSETQGTEAFF. CDR3 DNA sequence: TGTGCCAGCAGTGAAACACAGGGCACTGAAGCTTTCTTT.

The chain has TRBV9 and TRBJ1-6; D may be TRBD1 (5 bases). V lost 0 bases and J 8 bases, leaving 9 bases between the germline ends. In germline, CDR1 is SGDLS, CDR2 YYNGEE. The CDR3 totals 14 residues. DNA of the CDR3: TGTGCCAGCAGCGTAGGTACCAGGGATTCACCCCTCCACTTT. It is translated as CASSVGTRDSPLHF.

The V and J genes are TRBV2 and TRBJ1-2, with TRBD1 as a possible D gene (5 bases). The V end lost 7 bases, the J end lost 0 bases, and 9 bases lay between the germline ends. Germline V gene sequence: CDR1 SNHLY, CDR2 FYNNEI. CDR3 length: 13 amino acids. CDR3 sequence (DNA): TGTGCCAGCACAGGGCTTACTAACTATGGCTACACCTTC. Its translation is CASTGLTNYGYTF.

V gene TRBV7-9 combines with J gene TRBJ2-5, with a possible D match to TRBD1 (5 bases). This CDR3 is 15 amino acids long. V gave up 6 bases and J gave up 3 bases, with 17 bases separating them. CDR1 is SEHNR and CDR2 is FQNEAQ in the germline V gene (reference sequence). The CDR3 DNA reads TGTGCCAGCAGTCGGGCAGCAGGGCGAGAAGAGACCCAGTACTTC. It specifies CASSRAAGREETQYF.

The chain uses TRBV30 and TRBJ1-4; 8 bases line up with TRBD1. CDR1 is GTSNPN and CDR2 is SVGIG in the germline V gene (reference sequence). V lost 3 bases and J lost 3; bases outside the gene matches: 3. CDR3 length: 14 residues. CDR3 in amino acids: CAWSQDRANEKLFF. The CDR3 nucleotides read TGTGCCTGGAGCCAGGACAGGGCTAATGAAAAACTGTTTTTT.

This clone was picked up a small number of times. The same CDR3 also results from other DNA sequences found in this sample. The chain carries TRBV19 and TRBJ1-6; 9 bases match TRBD1. Looked up from germline, CDR1 is LNHDA and CDR2 is SQIVND (reference sequence). The V segment lost 3 bases and the J segment 4 bases; nucleotides outside the gene matches: 1. This CDR3 has 15 residues. The CDR3 region has the DNA TGTGCCAGTAGTATCGGACAGGGGTATAATTCACCCCTCCACTTT. Translated, it gives CASSIGQGYNSPLHF.

The CDR3 sequence: CASTPTGAYEQYF. The CDR3 bases are TGCGCCAGCACCCCGACAGGAGCCTACGAGCAGTACTTC. This rearrangement joins TRBV10-2 to TRBJ2-7, with D tentatively TRBD1 (6 bases). Germline V gene data show CDR1 as WSHSY and CDR2 as SAAADI. The V gene lost 7 bases and the J gene lost 2 bases, with 12 bases spanning the gap. This CDR3 has 13 amino acids.

The V call is TRBV9, the J call TRBJ2-7, with D maybe TRBD2 (6 bases). This CDR3 region has 15 residues. Germline CDR1 reads SGDLS; CDR2 reads YYNGEE. V lost 4 bases, J lost 2 bases, and 16 bases lay in between. The CDR3 sequence: CASSPAGGEPYEQYF. In nucleotides, the CDR3 is TGTGCCAGCAGCCCCGCCGGAGGGGAACCCTACGAGCAGTACTTC. The full variable domain, in which reference TRBV9 and TRBJ2-7 provide the parts outside the CDR3, is DSGVTQTPKHLITATGQRVTLRCSPRSGDLSVYWYQQSLDQGLQFLIQYYNGEERAKGNILERFSAQQFPDLHSELNLSSLELGDSALYFCASSPAGGEPYEQYFGPGTRLTVT.

V usage is TRBV9 and J usage is TRBJ1-2; TRBD1 is a possible D gene (5 bases). The CDR3 is 13 amino acids. V gave up 0 bases and J gave up 8 bases, with 11 bases separating them. Germline CDR1 is SGDLS and CDR2 is YYNGEE. The CDR3 region has the DNA TGTGCCAGCAGCGTAGTTGGGGGGGAAGGCTACACCTTC. Translated, it gives CASSVVGGEGYTF.

This clone occurred once. The J gene is TRBJ2-1, the V gene TRBV7-2, with D hard to call. Trimming took 6 bases from V and 7 from J, leaving 10 bases between them. The CDR3 covers 12 residues. The germline V gene has CDR1 SGHTA and CDR2 FQGNSA. CDR3 in amino acids: CASSFNRNEQFF. The CDR3 DNA reads as TGTGCCAGCAGTTTTAATCGTAATGAGCAGTTCTTC.

This chain uses TRBV5-1 with TRBJ1-4; D unclear. V shed 0 bases and J shed 8 bases, with 11 bases lying between them. Germline V gene sequence: CDR1 SGHRS, CDR2 YFSETQ. The CDR3 length is 14 residues. This CDR3 is CASSLGADLEKLFF. As DNA, the CDR3 is TGCGCCAGCAGCTTGGGGGCAGATCTCGAAAAACTGTTTTTT.

J is TRBJ2-3 and V is TRBV7-6; 7 bases agree with TRBD2. Germline trimming cut 0 bases from V and 2 bases from J; bases unmatched to any gene: 8. The CDR3 is 17 amino acids. Germline V gene lookup returns CDR1 SGHVS and CDR2 FNYEAQ. The CDR3 is CASSLASGGSPTDTQYF. The CDR3 DNA reads TGTGCCAGCAGCTTAGCATCCGGGGGGTCCCCCACAGATACGCAGTATTTT.

The chain combines TRBV10-3 with TRBJ1-5, with unresolved D. The CDR3 has 12 amino acids. V lost 0 bases and J 7 bases, leaving 4 bases between the germline ends. Per the germline V gene, CDR1 is ENHRY and CDR2 is SYGVKD. The DNA of the CDR3 is TGTGCCATCAGTGAGTCTCAACAGCCCCAGCATTTT. This gives the protein CAISESQQPQHF.

This chain connects TRBV10-2 to TRBJ1-5, with D tentatively TRBD1 (6 bases). Trimming left V 6 bases short and J 1 base short, with 13 bases between. CDR3 length: 15 residues. Germline V gene sequence: CDR1 WSHSY, CDR2 SAAADI. CDR3 sequence: CASRRGGRSNQPQHF. Written as DNA, the CDR3 is TGCGCCAGCAGGAGGGGGGGAAGAAGCAATCAGCCCCAGCATTTT.

This chain connects TRBV9 to TRBJ1-2, with TRBD1 identical over 10 bases. The germline V gene has CDR1 SGDLS and CDR2 YYNGEE. With 4 bases clipped from V and 4 bases from J, the junction kept 7 bases outside the gene matches. The CDR3 is 15 amino acids. The CDR3 loop is CASSSRQGALYGYTF. DNA of the CDR3: TGTGCCAGCAGCTCCCGACAGGGGGCACTCTATGGCTACACCTTC.

The genes are TRBV18 and TRBJ1-2; tentative D call: TRBD1 (6 bases). This CDR3 spans 15 amino acids. Trimming removed 0 bases at V and 6 bases at J, with 14 bases between. CDR1 is KGHSH, CDR2 LQKENI, per germline. CDR3 sequence (DNA): TGTGCCAGCTCACCACCGGCTTCAAGGGGGAATGGCTACACCTTC. Translating gives CASSPPASRGNGYTF.

J is TRBJ2-3 and V is TRBV2, with 8 bases lining up with TRBD1. The germline V gene encodes CDR1 SNHLY and CDR2 FYNNEI. The CDR3 is 13 amino acids. V trimming: 7 bases; J trimming: 5 bases; junction bases outside the gene matches: 5. CDR3 in DNA: TGTGCCAGCACCGAACAGGGGGGAGATACGCAGTATTTT. Amino acid sequence: CASTEQGGDTQYF.

DNA of the CDR3: TGTGCCAGCAGCGCGCCGAAAGGGATCTCGGGGAAGGACACTGAAGCTTTCTTT. Protein: CASSAPKGISGKDTEAFF. The chain is built from TRBV9 and TRBJ1-1; D is undetermined. Trimming left V 3 bases short and J 3 bases short, with 24 bases between. From germline, CDR1 is SGDLS and CDR2 YYNGEE. The CDR3 consists of 18 residues.